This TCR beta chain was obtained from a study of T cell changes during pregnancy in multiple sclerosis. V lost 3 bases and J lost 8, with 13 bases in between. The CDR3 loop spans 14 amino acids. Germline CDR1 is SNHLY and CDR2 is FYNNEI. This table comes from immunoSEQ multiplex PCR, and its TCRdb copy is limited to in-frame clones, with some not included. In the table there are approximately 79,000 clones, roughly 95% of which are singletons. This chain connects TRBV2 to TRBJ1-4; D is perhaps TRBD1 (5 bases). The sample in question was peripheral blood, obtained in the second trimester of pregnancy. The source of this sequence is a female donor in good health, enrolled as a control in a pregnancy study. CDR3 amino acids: CASSDRLRGEKLFF. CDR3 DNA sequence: TGTGCCAGCAGTGACAGGTTAAGGGGAGAAAAACTGTTTTTT. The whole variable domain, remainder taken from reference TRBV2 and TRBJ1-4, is EPEVTQTPSHQVTQMGQEVILRCVPISNHLYFYWYRQILGQKVEFLVSFYNNEISEKSEIFDDQFSVERPDGSNFTLKIRSTKLEDSAMYFCASSDRLRGEKLFFGSGTQLSVL.